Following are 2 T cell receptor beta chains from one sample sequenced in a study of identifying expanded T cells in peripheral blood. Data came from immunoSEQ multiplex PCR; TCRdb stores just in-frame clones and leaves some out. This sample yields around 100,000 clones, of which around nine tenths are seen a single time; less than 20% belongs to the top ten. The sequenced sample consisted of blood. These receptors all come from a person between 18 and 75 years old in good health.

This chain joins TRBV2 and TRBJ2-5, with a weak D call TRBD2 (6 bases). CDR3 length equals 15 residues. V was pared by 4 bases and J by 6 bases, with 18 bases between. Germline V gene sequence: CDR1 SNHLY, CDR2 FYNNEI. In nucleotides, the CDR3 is TGTGCCAGCAGTGGGGACGGTTTCGGGGGAAAGACCCAGTACTTC. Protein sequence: CASSGDGFGGKTQYF.

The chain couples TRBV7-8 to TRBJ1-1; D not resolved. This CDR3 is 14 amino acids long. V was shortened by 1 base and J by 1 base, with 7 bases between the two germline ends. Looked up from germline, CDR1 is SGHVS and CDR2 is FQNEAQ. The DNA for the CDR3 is TGTGCCAGCAGCTTAGGGCGAGGGAACACTGAAGCTTTCTTT. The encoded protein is CASSLGRGNTEAFF.